This T cell receptor (beta chain) was identified in a study of T cells in localized non-small cell lung cancer. As to this clone: Its matching antigen is unknown.

Study observations and caveats: Researchers found a median around 58 of the top 100 tumor clones in adjacent lung. Uninvolved nearby lung showed the greatest T cell clonality, exceeding that found in tumor. Longer overall survival associated with higher blood T cell density; shorter survival with higher adjacent-lung clonality.

Repertoires were generated with immunoSEQ multiplex PCR, while TCRdb's copy carries only in-frame clones and drops some. The table includes just over 20,000 clones, 65% to 85% detected once. Germline CDR1 reads LNHDA; CDR2 reads SQIVND (reference sequence). The CDR3 sequence is 14 residues long. The trim removed 4 bases at V and 4 bases at J, leaving 3 bases unmatched. The sequence was collected from a man aged 35 to 70 with stage I lung adenocarcinoma. The chain uses TRBV19 and TRBJ2-3, with 9 positions matching TRBD2. The source material was peripheral blood, sampled before any cancer treatment. The CDR3 DNA is TGTGCCAGTAGTACCACTAGCGGGCCAGATACGCAGTATTTT. Its protein is CASSTTSGPDTQYF.